The next 13 T cell receptor beta chains were all read from a single sample in a study of blood T cell repertoires in COVID-19. TCRdb's table, derived via immunoSEQ multiplex PCR, lists solely in-frame clones and lacks some. The sample gives about 59,000 clones, roughly 84% of which show up once; less than 6.5% is in the top ten. The sequenced sample consisted of peripheral blood. These receptors all stem from an older man in a cohort sampled during active COVID-19.

The chain combines TRBV4-3 with TRBJ2-3; the D gene is possibly TRBD1 (6 bases). CDR3 length: 14 residues. Germline loops: CDR1 LGHNA, CDR2 YSLEER. Trimming cost V 4 bases and J 6 bases, with 14 bases left between them. CDR3 sequence: CASSPTGLGDTQYF. The DNA for the CDR3 is TGCGCCAGCAGCCCAACAGGGTTGGGGGATACGCAGTATTTT.

This clone was recorded only once. V usage is TRBV5-1 and J usage is TRBJ1-2; 8 nucleotides match TRBD1. The CDR3 extends over 14 amino acids. Germline CDR1 and CDR2: SGHRS and YFSETQ. V shed 5 bases, J shed 3 bases, and the junction held 6 bases outside the gene matches. This CDR3 is CASSSGGLDYGYTF. The DNA of the CDR3 is TGCGCCAGCAGTTCAGGGGGCTTGGACTATGGCTACACCTTC.

This chain uses TRBV19 with TRBJ2-7; D not resolved. CDR1 is LNHDA, CDR2 SQIVND, per germline (reference sequence). The CDR3 sequence is 13 residues long. V lost 3 bases and J 3 bases, leaving 9 bases between the germline ends. The CDR3 loop is CASSMNGRYEQYF. CDR3 sequence (DNA): TGTGCCAGTAGTATGAATGGCCGCTACGAGCAGTACTTC. The whole variable domain, filled in from reference TRBV19 and TRBJ2-7, reads DGGITQSPKYLFRKEGQNVTLSCEQNLNHDAMYWYRQDPGQGLRLIYYSQIVNDFQKGDIAEGYSVSREKKESFPLTVTSAQKNPTAFYLCASSMNGRYEQYFGPGTRLTVT.

This chain links TRBV12-3 or TRBV12-4 with TRBJ2-5, with 8 positions matching TRBD1. The CDR3 has 13 residues. V shed 6 bases and J 6 bases; nucleotides not matched to a gene: 6. The CDR3 nucleotides read TGTGCCAGCAGCTTTGACAGGGGTCAGACCCAGTACTTC. Encoded protein: CASSFDRGQTQYF.

This clone was counted once. V and J are TRBV7-2 and TRBJ1-2, with a tentative D call TRBD1 (6 bases). V shed 4 bases and J shed 7 bases, with 19 bases lying between them. The germline gives CDR1 SGHTA, CDR2 FQGNSA. The length of the CDR3 is 15 residues. CDR3 region: CASSSPSTGRSGYTF. The CDR3 DNA sequence: TGTGCCAGCAGCTCCCCGTCGACAGGTCGTTCTGGCTACACCTTC.

This chain uses TRBV3-1 (or the pseudogene TRBV3-2) with TRBJ1-1, with a tentative D call TRBD1 (6 bases). Trimming took off 2 bases at V and 4 bases at J, with 14 bases between the two ends. The germline gives CDR1 LGHDT, CDR2 YNNKEL (reference sequence). The CDR3 contains 15 residues. The CDR3 DNA reads TGTGCCAGCAGCCAATCGCACAGGGTGGGCACTGAAGCTTTCTTT. Its translation: CASSQSHRVGTEAFF.

The V gene is TRBV2, the J gene TRBJ2-3; 7 bases line up with TRBD1. The V gene's germline CDR1 is SNHLY and CDR2 FYNNEI. V lost 7 bases, J lost 1 base, and 5 bases stayed unmatched. There are 14 residues in the CDR3. This CDR3 reads CASKRGRGTDTQYF. CDR3 nucleotides: TGTGCCAGCAAAAGGGGGCGAGGCACAGATACGCAGTATTTT.

The chain recombines TRBV7-6 with TRBJ2-7; D uncertain. The CDR3 totals 12 residues. Germline V gene sequence: CDR1 SGHVS, CDR2 FNYEAQ. Between the trimmed V and J ends, which lost 1 base and 6 bases, there was a span of 7 bases. CDR3 protein: CASSLERGEQYF. The CDR3, as DNA: TGTGCCAGCAGCTTAGAGAGAGGCGAGCAGTACTTC.

The chain employs TRBV5-6 and TRBJ2-5, with 15 bases fitting TRBD2. In germline, CDR1 is SGHDT, CDR2 YYEEEE. This CDR3 has 15 residues. Unmatched junction bases numbered 2, after V lost 4 bases and J lost 4 bases. DNA of the CDR3: TGTGCCAGCAGCGGGGGACTAGCGGGAGGAGAGACCCAGTACTTC. It codes for CASSGGLAGGETQYF.

This chain uses TRBV6-5 with TRBJ2-5; D possibly corresponds to TRBD1 (5 bases). The CDR3 is 14 residues long. V lost 4 bases, J lost 1 base, and 10 bases lay in between. Germline lookup yields CDR1 MNHEY and CDR2 SVGAGI. In DNA form, the CDR3 reads TGTGCCAGCAGTTTCGCAGGGATCCAAGAGACCCAGTACTTC. Amino acid sequence: CASSFAGIQETQYF.

V gene TRBV11-3 combines with J gene TRBJ2-2; 10 bases map to TRBD1. CDR3 length equals 16 residues. The J segment lost 3 bases and the V segment lost 4 bases, leaving 5 bases of the junction unmatched. The V gene's germline CDR1 is SGHNT and CDR2 YENEEA. CDR3 sequence reads: CASSSTDRGDTGELFF. In nucleotides, the CDR3 is TGTGCCAGCAGCTCGACGGACAGGGGGGACACCGGGGAGCTGTTTTTT.

This chain joins TRBV3-1 (or the pseudogene TRBV3-2) and TRBJ2-7; 11 bases line up with TRBD1. V lost 4 bases to trimming and J lost 7 bases; unmatched junction nucleotides: 9. Germline V gene data show CDR1 as LGHDT and CDR2 as YNNKEL (reference sequence). This CDR3 comprises 15 residues. The CDR3 protein is CASSPRVGQGGEQYF. Written as DNA, the CDR3 is TGTGCCAGCAGCCCCAGGGTGGGACAGGGGGGAGAGCAGTACTTC.

V usage is TRBV6-6 and J usage is TRBJ2-1, with 7 bases lining up with TRBD1. V dropped 10 bases and J dropped 9; count of bases not matched to a gene: 12. CDR3 size: 13 residues. Germline V CDR1 and CDR2: MNHNY, SVGAGI (reference sequence). CDR3 DNA sequence: TGTGCCACCCTGACAGGGCGCGGCGGTGAGCAGTTCTTC. Protein: CATLTGRGGEQFF.